This TCR beta chain was captured by sequencing in a study of T-cell reconstitution after alpha-beta-depleted transplantation in children. Preparing the TCRbeta library involved the use of unique molecular identifiers. TCRdb reanalysed the PCR reads using MiXCR and keeps one entry per CDR3 protein. Among about 27,000 distinct CDR3 sequences, under 8% were seen once, and the ten largest hold 5.5% to 7%. This clonotype was counted many times. The CDR3 has 15 residues. Deletions cut 0 bases from V and 1 base from J, with 7 bases between. In germline, CDR1 is LNHNV, CDR2 YYDKDF (reference sequence). The source of this sequence is a male patient aged 10 to 17 who had a stem cell transplant for acute myeloid leukemia, so the T cells may come from the graft donor. The genes are TRBV15 and TRBJ1-5; D is undetermined. The source was PBMCs, mostly from graft donor cells, collected 180 days after TCRalphabeta/CD19-depleted stem cell transplant. CDR3 coding DNA: TGTGCCACCAGCAGAGAGGACGGCAGCAATCAGCCCCAGCATTTT. Translating gives CATSREDGSNQPQHF.